This TCR beta chain originates from a study of blood T cell repertoires in COVID-19. Study-level background: The analysed material was cDNA or gDNA that came from T cells, B-cell-depleted T cells, or PBMCs.

The repertoire was sequenced with immunoSEQ multiplex PCR; TCRdb's copy has only in-frame clones and lacks some. The sample includes 190,000 or so clones, 75% to 90% seen only once; the top ten take around 8.8%. Ages ranged from about 18 to 89 years, with residence in about two dozen US areas. Two negative PCRs, clearance, or symptom resolution had been documented for recovered Cohort 3 donors. The CDR3 extends over 14 amino acids. Germline values: CDR1 MNHEY, CDR2 SMNVEV (reference sequence). After removal of 3 bases from V and 8 bases from J, the junction contained 7 bases not matched to a gene. The gene calls are TRBV27 and TRBJ2-1, with 7 bases identical to TRBD1. The specimen was PBMCs or T cells enriched from blood (not recorded which). The origin of this receptor is a man aged 35 to 55 who had recovered from COVID-19. The CDR3 protein is CASSFRDSGDEQFF. The CDR3 DNA follows: TGTGCCAGCAGTTTCCGGGACAGTGGAGATGAGCAGTTCTTC.